A selection of T cell receptor beta chains follows, all from one sample in a study of cytotoxic CD8 clonotypes in ibrutinib-treated CLL. Repertoires were generated with immunoSEQ multiplex PCR, while TCRdb's copy carries only in-frame clones and drops some. Among over 65,000 clones listed, about two thirds were seen once. Material: PBMCs, obtained after 12 months of ibrutinib treatment. The receptor set was obtained from a human donor with chronic lymphocytic leukemia. CDR3s include the opening cysteine and the closing phenylalanine or tryptophan. D genes are given only for firm matches. Clone size, where shown, is once, few, many, or a class for clones that have expanded.

cdr3_nt	cdr3_aa	v_call	j_call	clone_size	d_call
TGTGCCAGCAGCTTGGGGGTAGCGGGGGGCACAGATACGCAGTATTTT	CASSLGVAGGTDTQYF	TRBV5-6	TRBJ2-3	NA	TRBD2
TGTGCCAGCAGCCTAACCGGGACTAGCGCCTACAATGAGCAGTTCTTC	CASSLTGTSAYNEQFF	TRBV4-2	TRBJ2-1	NA	TRBD2
TGTGCCAGCAGTTTAGGAACGTCGGGAGAAAATCAGCCCCAGCATTTT	CASSLGTSGENQPQHF	TRBV28	TRBJ1-5	NA	NA
TGTGCCAGCAGCCCCCACGGTGGGACCTACGAGCAGTACTTC	CASSPHGGTYEQYF	TRBV7-2	TRBJ2-7	NA	NA
TGCGCCAGCAGCCAAGACGCGCTAACTAGCGGGGCTTACAATGAGCAGTTCTTC	CASSQDALTSGAYNEQFF	TRBV4-3	TRBJ2-1	NA	TRBD2
TGCGCCAGCAGCTTCTCCGGGCCCGGGGGGACCTACGAGCAGTACTTC	CASSFSGPGGTYEQYF	TRBV5-1	TRBJ2-7	NA	TRBD2
TGTGCCAGCAGCTTTAGGAGTGTGGTAGCGGAAGAGACCCAGTACTTC	CASSFRSVVAEETQYF	TRBV11-2	TRBJ2-5	NA	NA
TGCGCCAGCAGCCAAGGGAACACCGGGGAGCTGTTTTTT	CASSQGNTGELFF	TRBV4-1	TRBJ2-2	few	NA
TGTGCCAGCAGCTTGGTCGGCAGATCCTACGAGCAGTACTTC	CASSLVGRSYEQYF	TRBV5-4	TRBJ2-7	NA	NA
TGTGCCAGCAGTCTAGGGGGCTACACCTTC	CASSLGGYTF	TRBV28	TRBJ1-2	NA	NA
TGTGCCAGCAGGGCCCCGGGGCAGAGCTCTGGAAACACCATATATTTT	CASRAPGQSSGNTIYF	TRBV2	TRBJ1-3	few	NA
TGTGCCAGCAGCATCTCAGGACAGGGATACACAGATACGCAGTATTTT	CASSISGQGYTDTQYF	TRBV9	TRBJ2-3	NA	TRBD1
TGTGCCAGCACCCTAGACAGGGTTCAGCCCCAGCATTTT	CASTLDRVQPQHF	TRBV7-2	TRBJ1-5	few	TRBD1
TGTGCCTGGAGTACGCCCCCAGGGCCTCCCTACAATGAGCAGTTCTTC	CAWSTPPGPPYNEQFF	TRBV30	TRBJ2-1	NA	NA
TGTGCCTGGAAGGCGACAGCGGGTCCCAAAAGGCTGTTTTTT	CAWKATAGPKRLFF	TRBV30	TRBJ1-4	few	NA
TGTGCCAGCAGTGATCGGAACACCGGGGAGCTGTTTTTT	CASSDRNTGELFF	TRBV6-1	TRBJ2-2	NA	NA
TGTGCCAGCAGTTTATTTGGGGGCCGTGACTATGGCTACACCTTC	CASSLFGGRDYGYTF	TRBV27	TRBJ1-2	few	NA
TGTGCCTGGGGGACTACAGGGGCGGGAGAGACCCAGTACTTC	CAWGTTGAGETQYF	TRBV30	TRBJ2-5	NA	NA
TGTGCCAGTAGCATCATGGGGGGACCCTTCGGAGGTAATTCACCCCTCCACTTT	CASSIMGGPFGGNSPLHF	TRBV19	TRBJ1-6	NA	NA
TGTGCCAGCAGCCGAACGGGCAGCAATCAGCCCCAGCATTTT	CASSRTGSNQPQHF	TRBV7-2	TRBJ1-5	NA	NA
TGCGCCAGCAGCGGGGTGGGGCCCAACACTGAAGCTTTCTTT	CASSGVGPNTEAFF	TRBV5-1	TRBJ1-1	NA	NA
TGTGCCAGCAGCCCTAGAGGTGGGACAGGGGGAAACACCATATATTTT	CASSPRGGTGGNTIYF	TRBV7-8	TRBJ1-3	once	TRBD1
TGTGCCAGTAGTAAGATATTACCGGGACAGGCAGCTTTCTTT	CASSKILPGQAAFF	TRBV19	TRBJ1-1	NA	TRBD1
TGTGCCAGCAGCGTAGATCCGGGCGGACGCAATCAGCCCCAGCATTTT	CASSVDPGGRNQPQHF	TRBV9	TRBJ1-5	NA	NA
TGTGCCAGTAGTAACGGACAGGGTGGCTACACCTTC	CASSNGQGGYTF	TRBV19	TRBJ1-2	NA	TRBD1
TGTGCCAGCTCGGGTACCCAGCGTGGGGGGAGCTCCTATAATTCACCCCTCCACTTT	CASSGTQRGGSSYNSPLHF	TRBV18	TRBJ1-6	NA	NA
TGTGCCAGCAGCGTCGGCACAGGGTGGGCGAACACCGGGGAGCTGTTTTTT	CASSVGTGWANTGELFF	TRBV9	TRBJ2-2	NA	NA
TGTGCCAGCAGCTTGCGAGGGGCGGGTTTGGGGGAGCTGTTTTTT	CASSLRGAGLGELFF	TRBV28	TRBJ2-2	once	NA
TGTGCCAGCAGCGTCTCCCGGGGCAGGGGATGGAAAGAGACCCAGTACTTC	CASSVSRGRGWKETQYF	TRBV9	TRBJ2-5	NA	NA
TGTGCCAGCAGCGGGCCCTCGGGGGGGCAGTCCGGCTACACCTTC	CASSGPSGGQSGYTF	TRBV9	TRBJ1-2	few	NA
TGTGCCAGCAGCCCCAGGGAGAGGAACGAGCAGTACTTC	CASSPRERNEQYF	TRBV5-4	TRBJ2-7	NA	NA